Included here is one T cell receptor (beta chain) sequence, with context. TCRdb processed the 5' RACE reads anew with MiXCR; each CDR3 protein has one entry. The table lists 55,000 to 80,000 distinct CDR3 sequences, 11% of them singletons, with about 4.1% in the top ten. This record belongs to a study of early T cells in non-severe SARS-CoV-2 infection. V gave up 1 base and J gave up 9 bases, with 16 bases separating them. The germline CDR1 and CDR2 sequences are SGHTA and FQGNSA. The CDR3 runs to 15 residues. V is TRBV7-2 and J is TRBJ2-1; tentatively, D is TRBD2 (5 bases). The TCR comes from an adult who was a healthcare worker with PCR-confirmed SARS-CoV-2 infection or an uninfected control (not recorded which). Sequencing was performed on whole blood. For the CDR3, the DNA is TGTGCCAGCAGCTTAGTTTGGACTCCCAATGGTGAGCAGTTCTTC. Translating gives CASSLVWTPNGEQFF.